This T cell receptor beta chain was profiled in a study of blood T cells in healthy people across ages. Combining a sample-barcoded 5' primer with a J-beta primer mix, a second PCR ran for roughly 7 to 12 cycles. MiXCR, applied by TCRdb to the 5' RACE reads, yields one record per CDR3 protein. The repertoire holds approximately 760,000 distinct CDR3 sequences, with just under 25% as singletons. The germline V gene has CDR1 MNHEY and CDR2 SVGAGI. The V gene lost 0 bases and the J gene lost 0 bases, with 14 bases spanning the gap. The CDR3 consists of 17 residues. These data also featured in a second study, about T cells of mothers and their children.

The chain couples TRBV6-5 to TRBJ1-1; D gene uncertain. The source of this sequence is a boy between 10 and 17 years old in good health. Sequenced material: blood. This CDR3 reads CASSYSSAGLMNTEAFF. The CDR3 nucleotides are TGTGCCAGCAGTTACTCGTCGGCCGGCCTCATGAACACTGAAGCTTTCTTT.